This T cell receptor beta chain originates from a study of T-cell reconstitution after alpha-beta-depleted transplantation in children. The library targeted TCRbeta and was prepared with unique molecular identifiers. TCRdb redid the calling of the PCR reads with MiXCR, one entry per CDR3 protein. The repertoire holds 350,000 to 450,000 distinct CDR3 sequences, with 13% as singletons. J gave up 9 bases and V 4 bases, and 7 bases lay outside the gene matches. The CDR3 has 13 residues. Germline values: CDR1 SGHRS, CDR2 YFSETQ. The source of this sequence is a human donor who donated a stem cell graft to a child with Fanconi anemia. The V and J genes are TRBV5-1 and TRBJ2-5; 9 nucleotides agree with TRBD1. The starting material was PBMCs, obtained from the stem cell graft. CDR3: CASSTGTGIAQYF. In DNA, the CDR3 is TGCGCCAGCAGCACCGGGACAGGGATCGCCCAGTACTTC.